A single sample gave rise to the 27 T cell receptor beta chains below, sequenced in a study of CD4 T cells in relation to SARS-CoV-2 and coronaviruses. Produced via immunoSEQ multiplex PCR; TCRdb's table is partial and in-frame only. The sample includes 50,000 to 65,000 clones, about 90% of them seen just once. The sample taken for sequencing was naive CD4+ T cells from PBMCs. The subset is: naive CD4+ T cells isolated by negative enrichment. Receptors were obtained from an adult with COVID-19.

This clone is a singleton in its sample. This CDR3 reads CATSRDPANYNEQFF. In nucleotides, the CDR3 is TGTGCCACCAGCAGAGATCCGGCCAACTACAATGAGCAGTTCTTC. The rearrangement uses TRBV15 and TRBJ2-1; D is undetermined. V was clipped by 0 bases and J by 3 bases, with 9 bases between them. CDR3 size: 15 residues. From germline, CDR1 is LNHNV and CDR2 YYDKDF (reference sequence).

About this clone: At one end, the junction sequence differs from germline, possibly due to a read error. The chain links TRBV29-1 to TRBJ1-2, with TRBD1 matching 10 bases. The CDR3 spans 13 residues. The germline V gene has CDR1 SQVTM and CDR2 ANQGSEA. The CDR3 nucleotides are TGCAGCGTGCCGGGACAGGGGACCAATGGCTTTCCCTTC. It encodes CSVPGQGTNGFPF.

In its sample, this clone was seen once. The J gene is TRBJ2-7, the V gene TRBV15; TRBD1 is a possible D gene (6 bases). V was pared by 1 base and J by 3 bases, with 13 bases between. Germline CDR1 and CDR2: LNHNV and YYDKDF (reference sequence). The CDR3 runs to 15 residues. The CDR3 reads CATSRAGAADYEQYF. CDR3 sequence (DNA): TGTGCCACCAGCAGAGCAGGGGCGGCTGACTACGAGCAGTACTTC.

The V call is TRBV9, the J call TRBJ2-3, with 12 bases fitting TRBD2. Per germline, CDR1 SGDLS and CDR2 YYNGEE. V lost 3 bases to trimming and J lost 4 bases; unmatched junction nucleotides: 3. The CDR3 is 15 amino acids. CDR3 region: CASSASGRAPDTQYF. CDR3 bases: TGTGCCAGCAGCGCTAGCGGGAGGGCCCCAGATACGCAGTATTTT.

The chain recombines TRBV4-1 with TRBJ2-4; D gene ambiguous. This CDR3 contains 17 residues. The germline gives CDR1 MGHRA, CDR2 YSYEKL. With 0 bases removed from V and 4 bases from J, the gap between germline ends came to 16 bases. CDR3 sequence (DNA): TGCGCCAGCAGCCAAGATACGACGAGGAGAACTAAAAACATTCAGTACTTC. Protein product: CASSQDTTRRTKNIQYF.

The J gene is TRBJ2-7, the V gene TRBV5-1; D not resolved. The V gene's germline CDR1 is SGHRS and CDR2 YFSETQ. The CDR3 runs 14 residues. V was cut by 1 base and J by 5 bases, with 13 bases left in between. CDR3 residues: CASSLTAPGDEQYF. DNA of the CDR3: TGCGCCAGCAGCTTGACCGCCCCTGGGGACGAGCAGTACTTC. Based on the CDR3 plus reference TRBV5-1 and TRBJ2-7, the full variable domain is KAGVTQTPRYLIKTRGQQVTLSCSPISGHRSVSWYQQTPGQGLQFLFEYFSETQRNKGNFPGRFSGRQFSNSRSEMNVSTLELGDSALYLCASSLTAPGDEQYFGPGTRLTVT.

The chain employs TRBV7-9 and TRBJ2-7; no definite D call. Germline V CDR1 and CDR2: SEHNR, FQNEAQ (reference sequence). V was pared by 6 bases and J by 3 bases, with 12 bases between. The CDR3 has 13 amino acids. CDR3 sequence (DNA): TGTGCCAGCAGTAGTGACGGTGTCTACGAGCAGTACTTC. Translating it yields CASSSDGVYEQYF.

The gene calls are TRBV7-2 and TRBJ2-5, with a weak D call TRBD2 (6 bases). V was trimmed by 1 base and J by 6 bases, leaving 18 bases between them. The CDR3 consists of 16 residues. Germline V gene data show CDR1 as SGHTA and CDR2 as FQGNSA. The CDR3 DNA is TGTGCCAGCAGCTTAGGTAGTGACGGAGGGCGGCAGACCCAGTACTTC. Its translation is CASSLGSDGGRQTQYF.

This chain joins TRBV20-1 and TRBJ2-2; D unclear. Germline CDR1 and CDR2: DFQATT and SNEGSKA (reference sequence). Trimming took 3 bases from V and 5 from J, leaving 16 bases between them. The CDR3 has 15 residues. In DNA form, the CDR3 reads TGCAGTGCTAGTCTGGTTAGCTTAGGAACCGGGGAGCTGTTTTTT. Translated: CSASLVSLGTGELFF.

The J gene is TRBJ2-5, the V gene TRBV5-1; 7 bases line up with TRBD1. This CDR3 has 15 residues. Germline CDR1 reads SGHRS; CDR2 reads YFSETQ. J lost 4 bases, V lost 4 bases, and 10 bases had no gene match. CDR3 sequence: CASSPDETGLETQYF. The CDR3 nucleotides read TGCGCCAGCAGCCCGGATGAGACAGGGTTAGAGACCCAGTACTTC.

The gene calls are TRBV28 and TRBJ2-1, with D tentatively TRBD2 (6 bases). Germline CDR1 and CDR2: MDHEN and SYDVKM. The ends were cut back, 3 bases at V and 6 bases at J, with 12 bases in the middle. CDR3 size: 14 residues. This CDR3 is CASSFSGVRNEQFF. CDR3 nucleotide sequence: TGTGCCAGCAGTTTTTCGGGAGTGCGCAATGAGCAGTTCTTC.

The chain is built from TRBV28 and TRBJ2-1; 9 nucleotides align to TRBD2. Germline V gene data show CDR1 as MDHEN and CDR2 as SYDVKM. J lost 9 bases, V lost 8 bases, and 14 bases had no gene match. This CDR3 is 15 amino acids long. For the CDR3, the DNA is TGTGCCAGCTACAGGGTGGTAGCGGGAGTGGGTGAGCAGTTCTTC. Protein: CASYRVVAGVGEQFF.

CDR3 sequence (DNA): TGTGCCAGCAGTTTGGTAGCTAACTATGGCTACACCTTC. This sequence encodes CASSLVANYGYTF. V gene TRBV28 combines with J gene TRBJ1-2; D unresolved. Germline V gene data show CDR1 as MDHEN and CDR2 as SYDVKM. V dropped 3 bases and J dropped 0 bases, with 5 bases sitting between them. This CDR3 region has 13 residues.

DNA of the CDR3: TGTGCCAGCAGCTTAGGGGGGAGCCTAGCGGGAGTTGAGCAGTACTTC. Its protein product is CASSLGGSLAGVEQYF. The chain combines TRBV7-2 with TRBJ2-7, with 10 nucleotides matching TRBD2. This CDR3 is built from 16 residues. Losses at the gene ends were 1 base for V and 7 bases for J; bases not matched to a gene: 10. CDR1 and CDR2 (germline): SGHTA, FQGNSA.

The V and J genes are TRBV3-1 (or the pseudogene TRBV3-2) and TRBJ2-3; D tentatively fits TRBD1 or TRBD2 (5 bases each). Germline CDR1 is LGHDT and CDR2 is YNNKEL (reference sequence). Between the trimmed V and J ends, which lost 1 base and 15 bases, there was a span of 11 bases. The CDR3 contains 11 residues. The CDR3 sequence is CASSQGDLGYF. CDR3 DNA sequence: TGTGCCAGCAGCCAAGGGGACCTGGGATATTTT.

This chain uses TRBV18 with TRBJ2-2; D is unresolved. The ends were cut back, 2 bases at V and 6 bases at J, with 7 bases in the middle. The CDR3 totals 13 residues. Germline V gene lookup returns CDR1 KGHSH and CDR2 LQKENI. DNA of the CDR3: TGTGCCAGCTCACCAGAAATGGCCGGGGAGCTGTTTTTT. Protein product: CASSPEMAGELFF.

The V gene is TRBV24-1, the J gene TRBJ2-5; D uncertain. The CDR3 has 15 amino acids. Looked up from germline, CDR1 is KGHDR and CDR2 is SFDVKD. Trimming removed 3 bases from V and 5 bases from J, with 15 bases in between. The CDR3 DNA reads as TGTGCCACCAGTGATCGCCGCACTGGCGAGGAGACCCAGTACTTC. This encodes CATSDRRTGEETQYF.

The rearrangement links TRBV7-9 to TRBJ2-1; 12 nucleotides agree with TRBD2. Germline values: CDR1 SEHNR, CDR2 FQNEAQ (reference sequence). The J segment lost 8 bases and the V segment lost 6 bases, leaving 8 bases of the junction unmatched. CDR3 length: 15 amino acids. In nucleotides, the CDR3 is TGTGCCAGCAGACCTAGCGGGAGGGCCCAGGATGAGCAGTTCTTC. Translating it yields CASRPSGRAQDEQFF.

V and J are TRBV6-2 or TRBV6-3 and TRBJ2-5; 10 bases line up with TRBD2. The length of the CDR3 is 15 residues. Germline trimming cut 0 bases from V and 6 bases from J; bases unmatched to any gene: 4. Germline lookup yields CDR1 MNHEY and CDR2 SVGEGT. The CDR3 region has the DNA TGTGCCAGCAGTTACTCAGCGGGAGGGACGCAGACCCAGTACTTC. Protein sequence: CASSYSAGGTQTQYF.

As DNA, the CDR3 is TGCGCCAGCAGCACTGGGACTAGCCCAGATACGCAGTATTTT. It translates to CASSTGTSPDTQYF. The J gene is TRBJ2-3, the V gene TRBV5-1; the match to TRBD2 covers 9 bases. Germline CDR1 and CDR2: SGHRS and YFSETQ. V gave up 4 bases and J gave up 4 bases; unmatched junction bases: 4. There are 14 residues in the CDR3.

The J gene is TRBJ2-2, the V gene TRBV7-2, with a possible D match to TRBD2 (5 bases). Germline V lookup: CDR1 SGHTA, CDR2 FQGNSA. Trimming took 2 bases from V and 2 from J, leaving 9 bases between them. The CDR3 covers 15 residues. The CDR3 nucleotides read TGTGCCAGCAGCTTATCCAGGACTAACACCGGGGAGCTGTTTTTT. Translation gives CASSLSRTNTGELFF.

The chain has TRBV9 and TRBJ2-1; D gene unclear. Trimming shortened V by 4 bases and J by 4 bases, and 15 bases separated the two germline ends. This CDR3 is built from 15 residues. In germline, CDR1 is SGDLS, CDR2 YYNGEE. CDR3 residues: CASSPKPSLYNEQFF. The CDR3 coding sequence is TGTGCCAGCAGCCCCAAACCGTCCCTTTACAATGAGCAGTTCTTC.

The chain links TRBV28 to TRBJ2-7, with a possible D match to TRBD2 (7 bases). The CDR3 has 16 amino acids. Germline V gives CDR1 MDHEN, CDR2 SYDVKM. The ends were cut back, 5 bases at V and 2 bases at J, with 19 bases in the middle. CDR3 nucleotides: TGTGCCAGCAGTCCGCTAGGGGGGAGGGTTCCCTACGAGCAGTACTTC. Amino acid sequence: CASSPLGGRVPYEQYF.

CDR3 DNA sequence: TGTGCCAGCAGTCTGAAACAGGGGATGATCCAAGAGACCCAGTACTTC. It codes for CASSLKQGMIQETQYF. The chain has TRBV28 and TRBJ2-5; 7 nucleotides match TRBD1. Trimming took 5 bases from V and 1 from J; bases not matched to a gene: 10. CDR3 length: 16 residues. Per the germline V gene, CDR1 is MDHEN and CDR2 is SYDVKM.

This clone was detected only a few times. The CDR3 spells CASSPRRSEQYF. In DNA form, the CDR3 reads TGTGCCAGCAGCCCTCGCAGGTCCGAGCAGTACTTC. The rearrangement links TRBV3-1 (or the pseudogene TRBV3-2) to TRBJ2-7; D is undetermined. Germline V lookup: CDR1 LGHDT, CDR2 YNNKEL (reference sequence). Between the trimmed V and J ends, which lost 4 bases and 6 bases, there was a span of 10 bases. CDR3 length equals 12 residues.

The chain carries TRBV7-2 and TRBJ2-5; D gene uncertain. CDR1 is SGHTA, CDR2 FQGNSA, per germline. The CDR3 length is 13 residues. Trimming removed 5 bases from V and 5 bases from J, with 12 bases in between. In DNA form, the CDR3 reads TGTGCCAGCAGCCTACAGCTTGGTGAGACCCAGTACTTC. This translates into CASSLQLGETQYF.

V usage is TRBV28 and J usage is TRBJ2-1; TRBD2 agrees at 7 bases. Trimming at V came to 7 bases and at J to 1 base, leaving 7 bases not matched to a gene. This CDR3 spans 15 amino acids. Germline lookup yields CDR1 MDHEN and CDR2 SYDVKM. For the CDR3, the DNA is TGTGCCAGCATTACACTAGCGACTTCCTACAATGAGCAGTTCTTC. It specifies CASITLATSYNEQFF.